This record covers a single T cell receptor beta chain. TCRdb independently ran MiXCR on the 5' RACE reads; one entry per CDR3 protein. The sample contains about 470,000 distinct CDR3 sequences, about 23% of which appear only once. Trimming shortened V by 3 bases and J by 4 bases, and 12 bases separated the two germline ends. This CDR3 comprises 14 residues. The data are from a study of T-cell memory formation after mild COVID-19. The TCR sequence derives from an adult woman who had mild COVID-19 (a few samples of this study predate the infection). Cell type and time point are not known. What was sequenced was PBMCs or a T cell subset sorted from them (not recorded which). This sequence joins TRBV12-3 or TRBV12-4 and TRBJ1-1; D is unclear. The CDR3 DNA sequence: TGTGCCAGCAGTTTGAGGCTGGGCGCCACTGAAGCTTTCTTT. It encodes CASSLRLGATEAFF.